The 17 T cell receptor beta chains below come from one sample, sequenced in a study of Graves' ophthalmopathy and Graves' hyperthyroidism. The authors amplified TCR beta CDR3 regions from RNA transcripts. First-round RT-PCR relied on HTBI primers, and a second-round multiplex PCR came next. TCRdb recomputed calls from the multiplex PCR reads with MiXCR, one row per CDR3 protein. The sample holds a few hundred thousand distinct CDR3 sequences, 39% seen once. The specimen was peripheral blood or thyroid tissue (not recorded which). The receptors shown here come from an adult man with Graves' hyperthyroidism.

This clonotype was found many times. The J gene is TRBJ1-3, the V gene TRBV7-9, with TRBD1 as a possible D gene (5 bases). This CDR3 has 15 amino acids. The germline V gene encodes CDR1 SEHNR and CDR2 FQNEAQ (reference sequence). V was cut by 5 bases and J by 4 bases, with 15 bases left in between. The CDR3 spells CASSPQGPSGNTIYF. DNA for the CDR3: TGTGCCAGCAGCCCTCAGGGTCCATCCGGAAACACCATATATTTT.

In this sample, this clonotype turned up many times. The J gene is TRBJ1-4, the V gene TRBV29-1, with D unclear. This CDR3 region has 13 residues. Germline CDR1 reads SQVTM; CDR2 reads ANQGSEA. With 4 bases removed from V and 0 bases from J, the gap between germline ends came to 6 bases. The CDR3 reads CSVVSATNEKLFF. The CDR3 DNA reads as TGCAGCGTTGTTTCCGCAACTAATGAAAAACTGTTTTTT.

This clonotype has a count of ten or more. The chain has TRBV25-1 and TRBJ2-7; 9 bases are a match to TRBD1. This CDR3 is built from 13 residues. V shed 4 bases, J shed 4 bases, and the junction held 2 bases outside the gene matches. Germline-derived CDR1 and CDR2 are MGHDK and SYGVNS. The CDR3 nucleotides read TGTGCCAGCAGTGTGGACAGGGGATACGAGCAGTACTTC. This translates into CASSVDRGYEQYF.

V gene TRBV2 combines with J gene TRBJ1-1; D perhaps matches TRBD1 (6 bases). This CDR3 has 16 amino acids. The V gene's germline CDR1 is SNHLY and CDR2 FYNNEI. V was pared by 6 bases and J by 4 bases, with 21 bases between. The CDR3 protein is CASSFLGGGGGTEAFF. In DNA form, the CDR3 reads TGTGCCAGCAGCTTTCTAGGGGGGGGGGGCGGCACTGAAGCTTTCTTT. The whole variable domain, filled in from reference TRBV2 and TRBJ1-1, reads EPEVTQTPSHQVTQMGQEVILRCVPISNHLYFYWYRQILGQKVEFLVSFYNNEISEKSEIFDDQFSVERPDGSNFTLKIRSTKLEDSAMYFCASSFLGGGGGTEAFFGQGTRLTVV.

In its sample, this clonotype was seen a few times. The genes are TRBV12-3 or TRBV12-4 and TRBJ2-7; no firm D call. This CDR3 comprises 11 residues. V was cut by 3 bases and J by 6 bases, with 6 bases left in between. The CDR3 DNA is TGTGCCAGCAGTTTTGATACCGAGCAGTACTTC. Protein: CASSFDTEQYF.

At least ten counts were recorded for this clonotype. This chain joins TRBV29-1 and TRBJ2-7, with D possibly being TRBD1 (5 bases). V lost 1 base, J lost 2 bases, and 9 bases lay in between. This CDR3 region has 13 residues. Germline CDR1 and CDR2: SQVTM and ANQGSEA. Here the CDR3 reads CSVEGGRAYEQYF. The DNA of the CDR3 is TGCAGCGTTGAAGGAGGCAGGGCCTACGAGCAGTACTTC.

This rearrangement joins TRBV29-1 to TRBJ1-1; the D is unclear. There are 15 residues in the CDR3. The V end was cut by 4 bases, the J end by 7 bases, with 22 bases between. The germline V gene has CDR1 SQVTM and CDR2 ANQGSEA. DNA of the CDR3: TGCAGCGTTGGGAAGGGTGAGACGCGATACAATGAAGCTTTCTTT. It codes for CSVGKGETRYNEAFF.

V usage is TRBV12-3 or TRBV12-4 and J usage is TRBJ1-5; D is perhaps TRBD1 (6 bases). The CDR3 is made up of 15 amino acids. With 3 bases removed from V and 5 bases from J, the gap between germline ends came to 14 bases. CDR3 amino acids: CASSFRGARDQPQHF. Written as DNA, the CDR3 is TGTGCCAGCAGTTTCCGGGGGGCGCGGGATCAGCCCCAGCATTTT.

This clonotype appeared many times. This chain connects TRBV6-5 to TRBJ2-7, with D tentatively TRBD2 (5 bases). The germline CDR1 and CDR2 sequences are MNHEY and SVGAGI. Trimming cost V 4 bases and J 2 bases, with 18 bases left between them. The CDR3 runs 16 residues. The CDR3 region is CASSSAPNSGAYEQYF. The DNA for the CDR3 is TGTGCCAGCAGTTCCGCTCCCAACTCCGGGGCCTACGAGCAGTACTTC.

This clonotype has just a few counts. The J gene is TRBJ2-7, the V gene TRBV30; 7 bases fit TRBD2. CDR3 length equals 14 residues. Germline-derived CDR1 and CDR2 are GTSNPN and SVGIG (reference sequence). V lost 2 bases, J lost 2 bases, and 6 bases stayed unmatched. CDR3 in DNA: TGTGCCTGGAGTAAGGGTCGGGGGGCCTACGAGCAGTACTTC. This gives the protein CAWSKGRGAYEQYF.

This clonotype showed up just a few times. The genes are TRBV19 and TRBJ2-7; D might be TRBD1 (6 bases). Germline CDR1 is LNHDA and CDR2 is SQIVND (reference sequence). V shed 6 bases and J shed 1 base, with 13 bases lying between them. The length of the CDR3 is 14 residues. The CDR3 nucleotides read TGTGCCAGTAGAACCCGGGACAAGTCCTACGAGCAGTACTTC. Its translation: CASRTRDKSYEQYF.

This chain joins TRBV3-1 and TRBJ2-5; the D gene is possibly TRBD1 (6 bases). The germline gives CDR1 LGHDT, CDR2 YNNKEL (reference sequence). This CDR3 has 14 residues. With 8 bases removed from V and 5 bases from J, the gap between germline ends came to 18 bases. CDR3 loop: CASGPQGGVETQYF. The CDR3 DNA is TGTGCCAGCGGGCCTCAAGGGGGTGTGGAGACCCAGTACTTC.

This clonotype has more than one count but fewer than ten. The rearrangement joins TRBV7-3 to TRBJ2-2, with D unclear. Trimming stripped 6 bases from V and 2 bases from J, with 7 bases between. Germline CDR1 is SGHTA and CDR2 is FQGTGA. The CDR3 is 13 residues long. Here the CDR3 DNA reads TGTGCCAGCAGAGGTCCTAACACCGGGGAGCTGTTTTTT. Encoded protein: CASRGPNTGELFF.

This clonotype was seen at least ten times. The chain carries TRBV2 and TRBJ1-5; 8 bases are shared with TRBD1. CDR1 SNHLY and CDR2 FYNNEI come from the germline V gene. V lost 2 bases, J lost 4 bases, and 1 base stayed unmatched. The CDR3 has 14 residues. The CDR3 nucleotides are TGTGCCAGCAGTGAACAGGGGGCGAATCAGCCCCAGCATTTT. Translation: CASSEQGANQPQHF. The whole variable domain, filled in from reference TRBV2 and TRBJ1-5, reads EPEVTQTPSHQVTQMGQEVILRCVPISNHLYFYWYRQILGQKVEFLVSFYNNEISEKSEIFDDQFSVERPDGSNFTLKIRSTKLEDSAMYFCASSEQGANQPQHFGDGTRLSIL.

This clonotype was recorded many times. CDR3 in DNA: TGCAGTGCTCGCGACAGTTCTGGCACTGAAGCTTTCTTT. As protein: CSARDSSGTEAFF. The chain links TRBV20-1 to TRBJ1-1; TRBD1 is a possible D gene (5 bases). CDR1 is DFQATT and CDR2 is SNEGSKA in the germline V gene (reference sequence). V lost 5 bases to trimming and J lost 4 bases, with 14 bases between them. This CDR3 region has 13 residues.

V usage is TRBV5-1 and J usage is TRBJ1-5; D unresolved. Germline lookup yields CDR1 SGHRS and CDR2 YFSETQ. This CDR3 has 16 amino acids. V dropped 0 bases and J dropped 9 bases, with 19 bases sitting between them. CDR3 in amino acids: CASSLAPGDRGAPQHF. CDR3 DNA: TGCGCCAGCAGCTTGGCTCCTGGGGATCGTGGCGCGCCCCAGCATTTT.

This clonotype was counted ten times or more. This chain links TRBV9 with TRBJ1-6; D is perhaps TRBD1 (6 bases). The CDR3 extends over 15 amino acids. Trimming stripped 0 bases from V and 10 bases from J, with 14 bases between. Germline V gene sequence: CDR1 SGDLS, CDR2 YYNGEE. CDR3 DNA: TGTGCCAGCAGCGTAGGATCGGCAGGGACATCACCCCTCCACTTT. This codes for CASSVGSAGTSPLHF.